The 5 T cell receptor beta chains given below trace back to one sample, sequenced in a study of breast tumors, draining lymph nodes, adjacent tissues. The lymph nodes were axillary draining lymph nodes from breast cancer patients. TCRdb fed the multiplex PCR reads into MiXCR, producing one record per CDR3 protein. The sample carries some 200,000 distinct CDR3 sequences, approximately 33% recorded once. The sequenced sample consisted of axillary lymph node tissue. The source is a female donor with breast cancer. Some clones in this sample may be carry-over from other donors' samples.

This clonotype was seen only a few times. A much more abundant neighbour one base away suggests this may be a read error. The DNA of the CDR3 is TGTGCCAGCAGTCACGCTAGGGCGGCAGGGGTGAGTGAGCAGTTCTTC. It translates to CASSHARAAGVSEQFF. The rearrangement uses TRBV6-6 and TRBJ2-1, with D possibly being TRBD1 (6 bases). V lost 5 bases and J 9 bases, leaving 23 bases between the germline ends. The CDR3 is 16 residues long. In germline, CDR1 is MNHNY, CDR2 SVGAGI (reference sequence).

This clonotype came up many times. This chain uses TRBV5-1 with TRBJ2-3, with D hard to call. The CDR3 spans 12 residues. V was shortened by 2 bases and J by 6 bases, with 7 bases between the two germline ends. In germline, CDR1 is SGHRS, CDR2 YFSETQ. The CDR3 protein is CASSFEADTQYF. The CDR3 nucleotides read TGCGCCAGCAGCTTTGAGGCGGATACGCAGTATTTT.

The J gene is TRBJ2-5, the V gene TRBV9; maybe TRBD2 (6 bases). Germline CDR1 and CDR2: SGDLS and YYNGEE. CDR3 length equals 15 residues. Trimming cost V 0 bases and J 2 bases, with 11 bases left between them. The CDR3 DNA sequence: TGTGCCAGCAGCGTAGCGGGGGATTATCAAGAGACCCAGTACTTC. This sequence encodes CASSVAGDYQETQYF.

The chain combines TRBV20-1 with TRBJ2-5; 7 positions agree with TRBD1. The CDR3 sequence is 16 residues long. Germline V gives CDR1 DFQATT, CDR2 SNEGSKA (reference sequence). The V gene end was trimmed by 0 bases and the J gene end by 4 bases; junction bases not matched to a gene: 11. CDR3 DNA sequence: TGCAGTGCTAGAGATCTCCTTGGGACAGTAGGAGAGACCCAGTACTTC. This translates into CSARDLLGTVGETQYF.

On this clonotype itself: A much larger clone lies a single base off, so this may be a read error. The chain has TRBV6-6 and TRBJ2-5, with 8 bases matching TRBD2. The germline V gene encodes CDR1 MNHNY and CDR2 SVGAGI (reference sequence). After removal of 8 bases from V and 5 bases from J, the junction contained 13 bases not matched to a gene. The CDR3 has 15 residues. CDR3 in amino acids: CASEHFGRARETQYF. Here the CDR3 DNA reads TGTGCCAGCGAACACTTCGGGAGGGCCAGGGAGACCCAGTACTTC.